This T cell receptor beta chain was captured in a study of liver allograft versus peripheral blood T cells. Study overall: A comparison was made between T cell receptor repertoires in transplanted livers and those in recipients' peripheral blood. Study observations and caveats: Differences were reported between the T cell receptor repertoires inside liver allografts and those that were detected in peripheral blood.

Via MiXCR, TCRdb re-called the reads, giving one row per CDR3 protein. Of fewer than 2,000 distinct CDR3 sequences in the sample, approximately 15% were seen once. This CDR3 is 16 amino acids long. Germline V lookup: CDR1 LGHNA, CDR2 YSLEER. V shed 0 bases and J shed 3 bases, with 15 bases lying between them. Regarding this clonotype: Its antigen is not identified.

This receptor was identified in a human patient who had a liver transplant. The T cells may partly be graft donor cells. V gene TRBV4-3 combines with J gene TRBJ2-7; perhaps TRBD1 as D (5 bases). This CDR3 is CASSQDTSADNYEQYF. The CDR3 DNA follows: TGCGCCAGCAGCCAAGATACGTCGGCGGACAACTACGAGCAGTACTTC.